This T cell receptor beta chain comes out of a study of T cell responses to AZD1222 COVID-19 vaccine. The CDR3 totals 14 residues. With V trimmed by 2 bases and J by 5 bases, 3 bases remained unmatched. Germline V CDR1 and CDR2: SEHNR, FQNEAQ (reference sequence). The assay was immunoSEQ multiplex PCR, and TCRdb's table has in-frame clones only and misses some. The sample records 140,000 to 150,000 clones, roughly 88% being singletons. The starting material was peripheral blood, obtained on day 0 of AZD1222 vaccination. V usage is TRBV7-9 and J usage is TRBJ1-5; 7 bases map to TRBD1. The sequence derives from an adult in good health. The DNA of the CDR3 is TGTGCCAGCAGCTTAACAGGGGAAGATCAGCCCCAGCATTTT. It yields the protein CASSLTGEDQPQHF.